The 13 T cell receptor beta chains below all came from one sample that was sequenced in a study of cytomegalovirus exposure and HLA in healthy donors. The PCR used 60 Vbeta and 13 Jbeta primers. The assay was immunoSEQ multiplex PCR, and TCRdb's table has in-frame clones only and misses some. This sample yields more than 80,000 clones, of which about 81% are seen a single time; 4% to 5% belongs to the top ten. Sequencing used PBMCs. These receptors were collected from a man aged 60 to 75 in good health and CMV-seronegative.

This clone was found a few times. The CDR3 is CASSESGFGNTIYF. DNA of the CDR3: TGCGCCAGCAGCGAGTCAGGGTTCGGTAACACCATATATTTT. The chain uses TRBV5-1 and TRBJ1-3, with a possible D match to TRBD1 (5 bases). This CDR3 comprises 14 residues. V was trimmed by 4 bases and J by 7 bases, leaving 15 bases between them. CDR1 and CDR2 from the germline V gene are SGHRS and YFSETQ.

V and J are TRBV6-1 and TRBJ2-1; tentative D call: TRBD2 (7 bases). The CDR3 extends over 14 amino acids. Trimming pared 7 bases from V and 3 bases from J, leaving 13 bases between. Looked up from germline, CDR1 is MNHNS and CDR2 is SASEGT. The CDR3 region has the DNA TGTGCCAGCACCAAGAGGGGGGGCTACAATGAGCAGTTCTTC. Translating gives CASTKRGGYNEQFF.

As DNA, the CDR3 is TGCGCCAGCAGCTTAGGACTAGCGGGGGGTCCCCCCTACAATGAGCAGTTCTTC. It translates to CASSLGLAGGPPYNEQFF. This chain connects TRBV5-1 to TRBJ2-1; the match to TRBD2 covers 14 bases. V shed 2 bases and J 2 bases; nucleotides not matched to a gene: 6. The germline V gene encodes CDR1 SGHRS and CDR2 YFSETQ. This CDR3 is 18 amino acids long.

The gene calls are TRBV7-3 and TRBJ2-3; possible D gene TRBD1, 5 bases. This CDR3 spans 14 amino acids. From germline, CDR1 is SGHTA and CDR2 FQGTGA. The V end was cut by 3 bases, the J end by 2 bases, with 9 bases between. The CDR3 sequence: CASSFGQITDTQYF. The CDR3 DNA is TGTGCCAGCAGCTTTGGACAAATCACAGATACGCAGTATTTT.

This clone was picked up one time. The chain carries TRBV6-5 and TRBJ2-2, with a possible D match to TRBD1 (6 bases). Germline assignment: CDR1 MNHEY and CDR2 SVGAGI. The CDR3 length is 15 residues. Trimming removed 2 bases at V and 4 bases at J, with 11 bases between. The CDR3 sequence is CASSYGFRGTGELFF. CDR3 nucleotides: TGTGCCAGCAGTTACGGTTTCAGGGGCACCGGGGAGCTGTTTTTT.

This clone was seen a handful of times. DNA for the CDR3: TGTGCCAGCAGGGCGGAGGGGGGACAGGGATACTACGAGCAGTACTTC. Amino acids: CASRAEGGQGYYEQYF. The chain employs TRBV27 and TRBJ2-7; 9 bases line up with TRBD1. V lost 6 bases, J lost 3 bases, and 12 bases stayed unmatched. Germline CDR1 is MNHEY and CDR2 is SMNVEV (reference sequence). The CDR3 contains 16 residues.

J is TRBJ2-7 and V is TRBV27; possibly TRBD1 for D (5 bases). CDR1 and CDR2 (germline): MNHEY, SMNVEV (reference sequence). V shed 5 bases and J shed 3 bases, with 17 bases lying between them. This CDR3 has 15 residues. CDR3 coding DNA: TGTGCCAGCAGTGTCCAGGGAAAAACTAACTACGAGCAGTACTTC. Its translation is CASSVQGKTNYEQYF.

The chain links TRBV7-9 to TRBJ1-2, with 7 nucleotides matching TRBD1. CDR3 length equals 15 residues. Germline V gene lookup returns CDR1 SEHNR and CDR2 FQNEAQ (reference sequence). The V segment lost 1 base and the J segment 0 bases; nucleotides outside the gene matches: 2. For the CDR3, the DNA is TGTGCCAGCAGCTTAGTGACAGGGTCTAACTATGGCTACACCTTC. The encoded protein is CASSLVTGSNYGYTF.

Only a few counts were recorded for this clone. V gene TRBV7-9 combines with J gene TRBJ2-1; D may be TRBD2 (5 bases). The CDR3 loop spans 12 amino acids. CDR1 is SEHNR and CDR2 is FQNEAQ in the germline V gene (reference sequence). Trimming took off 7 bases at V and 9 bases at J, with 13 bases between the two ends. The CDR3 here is CASTPGGSEQFF. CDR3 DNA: TGTGCCAGCACCCCCGGAGGAAGTGAGCAGTTCTTC.

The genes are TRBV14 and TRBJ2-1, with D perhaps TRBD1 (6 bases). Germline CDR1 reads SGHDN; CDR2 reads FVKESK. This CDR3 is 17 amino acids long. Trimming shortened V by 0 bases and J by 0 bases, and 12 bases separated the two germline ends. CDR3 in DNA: TGTGCCAGCAGCCAAGATGCAGGGGCGCTCTCCTACAATGAGCAGTTCTTC. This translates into CASSQDAGALSYNEQFF.

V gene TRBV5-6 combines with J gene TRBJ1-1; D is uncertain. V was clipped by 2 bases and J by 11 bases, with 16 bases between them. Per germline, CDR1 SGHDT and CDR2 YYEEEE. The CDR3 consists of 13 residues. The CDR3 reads CASSFWVATFAFF. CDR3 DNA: TGTGCCAGCAGCTTTTGGGTTGCGACATTTGCTTTCTTT.

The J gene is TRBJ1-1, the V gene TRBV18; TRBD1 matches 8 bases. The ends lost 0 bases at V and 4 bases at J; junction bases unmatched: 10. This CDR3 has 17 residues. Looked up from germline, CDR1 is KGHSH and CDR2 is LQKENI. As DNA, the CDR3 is TGTGCCAGCTCACCACCGAGCGGCAGGGGGCTGGCCACTGAAGCTTTCTTT. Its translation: CASSPPSGRGLATEAFF. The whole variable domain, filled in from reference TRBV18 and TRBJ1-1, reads NAGVMQNPRHLVRRRGQEARLRCSPMKGHSHVYWYRQLPEEGLKFMVYLQKENIIDESGMPKERFSAEFPKEGPSILRIQQVVRGDSAAYFCASSPPSGRGLATEAFFGQGTRLTVV.

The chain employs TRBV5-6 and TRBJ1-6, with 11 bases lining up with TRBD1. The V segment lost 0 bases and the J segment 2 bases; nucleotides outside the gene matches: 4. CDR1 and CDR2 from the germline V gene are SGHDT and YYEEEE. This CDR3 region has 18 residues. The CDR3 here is CASSLGLGQGAYNSPLHF. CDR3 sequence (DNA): TGTGCCAGCAGCTTGGGGCTGGGACAGGGGGCCTATAATTCACCCCTCCACTTT.